These 25 T cell receptor beta chains were all obtained from the same sample, sequenced in a study of blood T cell repertoires in COVID-19. Using immunoSEQ multiplex PCR, the repertoire was profiled, and TCRdb retains in-frame clones only, with some absent. The sample has 200,000 or so clones; 70% to 90% are singletons. The material sequenced was PBMCs or T cells enriched from blood (not recorded which). The receptors stem from a man aged 25-45 years who had recovered from COVID-19.

This chain uses TRBV27 with TRBJ2-5; 10 bases are shared with TRBD2. The CDR3 sequence is 16 residues long. Trimming removed 6 bases from V and 3 bases from J; junction bases left unmatched: 10. Looked up from germline, CDR1 is MNHEY and CDR2 is SMNVEV (reference sequence). The CDR3 here is CASSLLGAGGEETQYF. The CDR3 DNA is TGTGCCAGCAGCCTCCTGGGAGCGGGGGGGGAAGAGACCCAGTACTTC.

This chain connects TRBV27 to TRBJ1-3; D unresolved. The ends were cut back, 3 bases at V and 0 bases at J, with 6 bases in the middle. The CDR3 is made up of 14 amino acids. Germline V gives CDR1 MNHEY, CDR2 SMNVEV (reference sequence). This CDR3 is CASSLERSGNTIYF. CDR3 in DNA: TGTGCCAGCAGTTTGGAGCGCTCTGGAAACACCATATATTTT.

This clone was observed a handful of times. The gene calls are TRBV30 and TRBJ2-7; D may be TRBD1 (7 bases). The CDR3 runs 13 residues. Deletions cut 5 bases from V and 2 bases from J, with 13 bases between. Germline values: CDR1 GTSNPN, CDR2 SVGIG (reference sequence). CDR3 sequence (DNA): TGTGCCTGGGATGCAGGGGGGACCTACGAGCAGTACTTC. As protein: CAWDAGGTYEQYF.

For the CDR3, the DNA is TGTGCCATCAGTGATTGGGGACAGGGGGCGTTTAACTATGGCTACACCTTC. Translation gives CAISDWGQGAFNYGYTF. The V and J genes are TRBV10-3 and TRBJ1-2; TRBD1 aligns across 12 bases. V lost 3 bases and J lost 1; bases outside the gene matches: 6. Germline lookup yields CDR1 ENHRY and CDR2 SYGVKD. The CDR3 loop spans 17 amino acids.

The chain employs TRBV9 and TRBJ1-1, with D possibly matching TRBD1 (5 bases). The CDR3 is made up of 15 amino acids. Trimming cost V 4 bases and J 0 bases, with 13 bases left between them. Germline CDR1 and CDR2: SGDLS and YYNGEE. In DNA form, the CDR3 reads TGTGCCAGCAGCCTAGGACACGCCATGAACACTGAAGCTTTCTTT. Its protein product is CASSLGHAMNTEAFF.

The CDR3 is CASSLVRGANTGELFF. CDR3 coding DNA: TGTGCCAGCAGCCTGGTCCGGGGGGCGAACACCGGGGAGCTGTTTTTT. This chain connects TRBV3-1 (or the pseudogene TRBV3-2) to TRBJ2-2, with 7 bases matching TRBD2. The germline CDR1 and CDR2 sequences are LGHDT and YNNKEL (reference sequence). The CDR3 totals 16 residues. Trimming took 4 bases from V and 0 from J; bases not matched to a gene: 5.

The chain links TRBV7-9 to TRBJ1-5; 7 bases map to TRBD1. J lost 6 bases, V lost 5 bases, and 13 bases had no gene match. In germline, CDR1 is SEHNR, CDR2 FQNEAQ (reference sequence). The CDR3 runs to 16 residues. The CDR3 reads CASSVGTAEVGQPQHF. The CDR3 DNA follows: TGTGCCAGCAGCGTAGGGACAGCCGAGGTAGGTCAGCCCCAGCATTTT.

There are a few counts of this clone. The rearrangement joins TRBV7-6 to TRBJ2-7; perhaps TRBD2 as D (5 bases). Germline CDR1 is SGHVS and CDR2 is FNYEAQ. V was trimmed by 0 bases and J by 4 bases, leaving 19 bases between them. The length of the CDR3 is 17 residues. The CDR3 spells CASSLALGSGRGYEQYF. In nucleotides, the CDR3 is TGTGCCAGCAGCTTAGCGCTTGGTAGTGGACGAGGGTACGAGCAGTACTTC.

Only one count was recorded for this clone. This sequence joins TRBV21-1 and TRBJ2-2; the D call of TRBD2 is as the table states it, not checked on the DNA. TRBV21-1 is shown as a pseudogene. The CDR3 covers 15 residues. The CDR3 sequence: CASLRGIPYTGELFF. The CDR3 region has the DNA TGTGCCAGTCTTCGCGGGATCCCTTACACCGGGGAGCTGTTTTTT.

This chain uses TRBV9 with TRBJ1-6, with D tentatively TRBD1 (6 bases). This CDR3 has 17 residues. V dropped 4 bases and J dropped 7 bases, with 21 bases sitting between them. The germline V gene has CDR1 SGDLS and CDR2 YYNGEE. The CDR3: CASSSGITGHANSPLHF. CDR3 sequence (DNA): TGTGCCAGCAGCTCTGGTATCACGGGACACGCGAATTCACCCCTCCACTTT.

The chain employs TRBV25-1 and TRBJ2-5; 10 nucleotides line up with TRBD2. The CDR3 loop spans 15 amino acids. From germline, CDR1 is MGHDK and CDR2 SYGVNS. J gave up 5 bases and V 4 bases, and 7 bases lay outside the gene matches. CDR3 protein: CASSARLAGSETQYF. The CDR3 DNA reads as TGTGCCAGCAGTGCCAGACTAGCGGGCAGCGAGACCCAGTACTTC.

The rearrangement joins TRBV11-2 to TRBJ1-3, with TRBD1 as a possible D gene (6 bases). Germline-derived CDR1 and CDR2 are SGHAT and FQNNGV. This CDR3 is built from 15 residues. The V end lost 5 bases, the J end lost 2 bases, and 13 bases lay between the germline ends. CDR3 coding DNA: TGTGCCAGCAGCGCCATACAGGGCCCTGGAAACACCATATATTTT. This sequence encodes CASSAIQGPGNTIYF. Full variable domain (rest looked up from reference TRBV11-2 and TRBJ1-3): EAGVAQSPRYKIIEKRQSVAFWCNPISGHATLYWYQQILGQGPKLLIQFQNNGVVDDSQLPKDRFSAERLKGVDSTLKIQPAKLEDSAVYLCASSAIQGPGNTIYFGEGSWLTVV.

The chain is built from TRBV5-1 and TRBJ2-7; perhaps TRBD2 as D (6 bases). CDR1 is SGHRS, CDR2 YFSETQ, per germline. V lost 4 bases and J 0 bases, leaving 17 bases between the germline ends. The CDR3 runs to 16 residues. In nucleotides, the CDR3 is TGCGCCAGCAGCCCAGGGCCCTGGAGGGGCTCCTACGAGCAGTACTTC. It translates to CASSPGPWRGSYEQYF. Together with reference TRBV5-1 and TRBJ2-7, the CDR3 gives the full variable domain: KAGVTQTPRYLIKTRGQQVTLSCSPISGHRSVSWYQQTPGQGLQFLFEYFSETQRNKGNFPGRFSGRQFSNSRSEMNVSTLELGDSALYLCASSPGPWRGSYEQYFGPGTRLTVT.

This chain connects TRBV19 to TRBJ2-2, with a weak D call TRBD2 (6 bases). V was pared by 5 bases and J by 3 bases, with 13 bases between. The germline V gene has CDR1 LNHDA and CDR2 SQIVND (reference sequence). The length of the CDR3 is 15 residues. The CDR3 region has the DNA TGTGCCAGTAGTGCCGGGACTCCGCACACCGGGGAGCTGTTTTTT. Amino acids: CASSAGTPHTGELFF.

The chain couples TRBV5-1 to TRBJ1-2; D possibly corresponds to TRBD1 (6 bases). CDR1 is SGHRS and CDR2 is YFSETQ in the germline V gene. CDR3 length: 13 residues. The CDR3 bases are TGCGCATCCAAGGCGGGGGCCTACTATGGCTACACCTTC. Encoded protein: CASKAGAYYGYTF.

This clone was detected only once. This chain uses TRBV6-2 or TRBV6-3 with TRBJ1-3; 9 bases are a match to TRBD1. The CDR3 is 16 residues long. Germline V gives CDR1 MNHEY, CDR2 SVGEGT. V lost 2 bases, J lost 2 bases, and 4 bases stayed unmatched. In DNA form, the CDR3 reads TGTGCCAGCAGTTACCAGAGGACAGGGGCTGGAAACACCATATATTTT. Encoded protein: CASSYQRTGAGNTIYF.

The chain links TRBV7-9 to TRBJ1-4; D is possibly TRBD1 (6 bases). This CDR3 is 16 amino acids long. V gave up 6 bases and J gave up 7 bases, with 21 bases separating them. The germline V gene has CDR1 SEHNR and CDR2 FQNEAQ (reference sequence). In nucleotides, the CDR3 is TGTGCCAGCAGGCCGGCGAAGGCCAGGGGCCTTGAAAAACTGTTTTTT. Its translation: CASRPAKARGLEKLFF.

The V gene is TRBV3-1 (or the pseudogene TRBV3-2), the J gene TRBJ2-1; D not certain. The CDR3 totals 16 residues. In germline, CDR1 is LGHDT, CDR2 YNNKEL (reference sequence). The V end lost 3 bases, the J end lost 0 bases, and 12 bases lay between the germline ends. The chain's CDR3 is CASSHTALHSYNEQFF. The CDR3 nucleotides read TGTGCCAGCAGCCACACCGCGCTTCACTCCTACAATGAGCAGTTCTTC.

In its sample, this clone was seen a few times. V usage is TRBV28 and J usage is TRBJ1-5, with D maybe TRBD1 (5 bases). V lost 6 bases to trimming and J lost 7 bases, with 16 bases between them. Germline-derived CDR1 and CDR2 are MDHEN and SYDVKM. The CDR3 consists of 14 residues. In nucleotides, the CDR3 is TGTGCCAGCAGGCTCCATTCGCAGGGCCAGCCCCAGCATTTT. Protein: CASRLHSQGQPQHF.

This rearrangement joins TRBV6-2 or TRBV6-3 to TRBJ1-5; 7 nucleotides line up with TRBD1. This CDR3 contains 13 residues. Germline CDR1 and CDR2: MNHEY and SVGEGT. Trimming took 6 bases from V and 9 from J; bases not matched to a gene: 8. This CDR3 reads CASSRDRIWPQHF. In nucleotides, the CDR3 is TGTGCCAGCAGCAGGGACAGAATTTGGCCCCAGCATTTT.

CDR3 protein: CASSQVRGAYEQYF. In DNA, the CDR3 is TGCGCCAGCAGCCAAGTACGGGGGGCCTACGAGCAGTACTTC. V and J are TRBV4-1 and TRBJ2-7; 7 bases match TRBD2. CDR1 is MGHRA, CDR2 YSYEKL, per germline. The CDR3 totals 14 residues. V gave up 1 base and J gave up 2 bases; unmatched junction bases: 2.

The chain is built from TRBV20-1 and TRBJ1-2, with a possible D match to TRBD1 (6 bases). Trimming left V 5 bases short and J 5 bases short, with 9 bases between. CDR3 length: 11 residues. From germline, CDR1 is DFQATT and CDR2 SNEGSKA (reference sequence). The DNA of the CDR3 is TGCAGTGCTCCACAGGGATATGGCTACACCTTC. Translation gives CSAPQGYGYTF.

The chain employs TRBV24-1 and TRBJ2-2; 7 positions agree with TRBD1. The J segment lost 5 bases and the V segment lost 3 bases, leaving 8 bases of the junction unmatched. Germline CDR1 KGHDR, CDR2 SFDVKD. The CDR3 covers 16 residues. This CDR3 reads CATSDAQGTRTGELFF. The CDR3 DNA is TGTGCCACCAGTGATGCACAGGGGACGCGGACCGGGGAGCTGTTTTTT.

V usage is TRBV19 and J usage is TRBJ2-7, with 10 bases identical to TRBD2. The CDR3 extends over 14 amino acids. With V trimmed by 6 bases and J by 3 bases, 5 bases remained unmatched. In germline, CDR1 is LNHDA, CDR2 SQIVND (reference sequence). CDR3 protein: CASSPGLASYEQYF. CDR3 DNA: TGTGCCAGTAGCCCGGGACTAGCGAGCTACGAGCAGTACTTC.

The CDR3 here is CASSSLGRLNTEAFF. Here the CDR3 DNA reads TGTGCCAGCAGCTCCCTGGGCCGGCTGAACACTGAAGCTTTCTTT. The chain employs TRBV5-5 and TRBJ1-1; D is undetermined. V was clipped by 3 bases and J by 0 bases, with 12 bases between them. The germline V gene encodes CDR1 SGHKS and CDR2 YYEKEE (reference sequence). CDR3 length: 15 amino acids.